Sequencing of this TCR beta chain was carried out in a study of T cells in localized non-small cell lung cancer. Notes on the study in general: Adjacent lung exhibited a median of around 60 among the 100 most abundant tumor clones. Tumor samples were not multi-region, leaving intratumor heterogeneity unexcluded. Prolonged overall survival went with higher T cell density in the blood. It was uninvolved adjacent lung that showed the highest T cell clonality, exceeding tumor.

This clone was picked up one time. As yet, its antigen is unknown. In germline, CDR1 is MNHEY, CDR2 SVGAGI. V shed 0 bases and J shed 6 bases, with 14 bases lying between them. This CDR3 is 16 amino acids long. Some clones are missing from TCRdb's copy, which holds only in-frame ones; the method was immunoSEQ multiplex PCR. The data hold more than 15,000 clones, with around nine tenths observed a single time. The chain is built from TRBV6-5 and TRBJ2-2, with D unclear. This receptor was taken from a female donor of 60 years or more with stage III squamous cell lung carcinoma. The specimen comprised peripheral blood, sampled before any cancer treatment. The CDR3 DNA reads TGTGCCAGCAGTTACTCCCCAGGCGGAAGCTCCGGGGAGCTGTTTTTT. Protein sequence: CASSYSPGGSSGELFF.